This T cell receptor (beta chain) was recorded in a study of cytomegalovirus exposure and HLA in healthy donors. A word on this clone: As yet, its antigen is unknown.

The CDR3 runs to 11 residues. Germline lookup yields CDR1 SNHLY and CDR2 FYNNEI. Trimming shortened V by 8 bases and J by 3 bases, and 7 bases separated the two germline ends. General study points: 16,951 TCR beta sequences were associated with HLA alleles at 0.05 false discovery rate in a later analysis. Later work found that TCR association rates differed between HLA loci; DRB1 had the most and HLA-C the fewest.

Amplification used 60 Vbeta primers and 13 Jbeta primers. The data were produced by immunoSEQ multiplex PCR, yet TCRdb's version contains in-frame clones alone and is incomplete. This sample yields tens of thousands of clones, of which about four fifths are seen a single time; about 4% belongs to the top ten. The TCR sequence derives from a woman in her forties in good health and CMV-seronegative. The sequencing input was PBMCs. The chain has TRBV2 and TRBJ1-2; D uncertain. This chain's CDR3 is CASVRDYGYTF. CDR3 nucleotide sequence: TGTGCCAGCGTGAGGGACTATGGCTACACCTTC.